Below, 31 T cell receptor beta chains from the same sample are listed, as sequenced in a study of cytomegalovirus exposure and HLA in healthy donors. PCR used 60 Vbeta primers and 13 Jbeta primers. Clones were sequenced by immunoSEQ multiplex PCR, and TCRdb holds only the in-frame ones, with some missing. This table holds under 250,000 clones, about 78% found once. The sequenced material came from PBMCs. The receptors here all came from a woman in her twenties or thirties in good health and CMV-seronegative.

The chain couples TRBV9 to TRBJ2-3; a weak D match, TRBD1 (6 bases). Germline V gene sequence: CDR1 SGDLS, CDR2 YYNGEE. Deletions cut 0 bases from V and 4 bases from J, with 12 bases between. This CDR3 has 15 residues. The CDR3 is CASSVVDSGPDTQYF. CDR3 coding DNA: TGTGCCAGCAGCGTAGTGGACAGTGGCCCAGATACGCAGTATTTT. Based on the CDR3 plus reference TRBV9 and TRBJ2-3, the full variable domain is DSGVTQTPKHLITATGQRVTLRCSPRSGDLSVYWYQQSLDQGLQFLIQYYNGEERAKGNILERFSAQQFPDLHSELNLSSLELGDSALYFCASSVVDSGPDTQYFGPGTRLTVL.

The chain carries TRBV2 and TRBJ1-5; possible D gene TRBD1, 6 bases. The CDR3 contains 15 residues. The germline V and J ends were trimmed by 6 bases and 1 base, with 13 bases remaining between them. Per germline, CDR1 SNHLY and CDR2 FYNNEI. CDR3 loop: CASSSEGGSNQPQHF. DNA of the CDR3: TGTGCCAGCAGCTCGGAGGGGGGGAGCAATCAGCCCCAGCATTTT.

The gene calls are TRBV27 and TRBJ2-6; the match to TRBD1 covers 8 bases. Per the germline V gene, CDR1 is MNHEY and CDR2 is SMNVEV (reference sequence). The CDR3 sequence is 17 residues long. V lost 5 bases and J lost 0; bases outside the gene matches: 6. The CDR3 region is CASSKTGGFSGANVLTF. CDR3 nucleotides: TGTGCCAGCAGTAAAACAGGGGGTTTCTCTGGGGCCAACGTCCTGACTTTC.

The J gene is TRBJ2-7, the V gene TRBV27; maybe TRBD1 (6 bases). Germline CDR1 and CDR2: MNHEY and SMNVEV (reference sequence). This CDR3 comprises 14 residues. Trimming left V 5 bases short and J 3 bases short, with 14 bases between. The chain's CDR3 is CASSPTSRGYEQYF. In nucleotides, the CDR3 is TGTGCCAGCAGTCCGACATCCAGGGGCTACGAGCAGTACTTC.

The CDR3 DNA reads as TGTGCCAGCAGCGTAGTGACAGCTGGGGCCAACGTCCTGACTTTC. Its translation: CASSVVTAGANVLTF. The chain recombines TRBV9 with TRBJ2-6; D perhaps matches TRBD1 (5 bases). The CDR3 has 15 amino acids. CDR1 and CDR2 from the germline V gene are SGDLS and YYNGEE. Trimming cost V 0 bases and J 2 bases, with 6 bases left between them.

This chain joins TRBV5-1 and TRBJ1-3; D might be TRBD1 (5 bases). With 4 bases removed from V and 1 base from J, the gap between germline ends came to 12 bases. Germline lookup yields CDR1 SGHRS and CDR2 YFSETQ. The CDR3 spans 15 residues. The CDR3 sequence is CASSATTVSGNTIYF. DNA of the CDR3: TGCGCCAGCAGCGCCACGACAGTTTCTGGAAACACCATATATTTT.

The CDR3 is CASSDYRDTQYF. The CDR3 DNA reads TGTGCCAGCAGTGATTATCGAGATACGCAGTATTTT. The genes are TRBV2 and TRBJ2-3, with D hard to call. V lost 3 bases and J lost 5, with 6 bases in between. CDR1 is SNHLY and CDR2 is FYNNEI in the germline V gene. The CDR3 runs to 12 residues. The entire variable domain, with the rest obtained from reference TRBV2 and TRBJ2-3, is as follows: EPEVTQTPSHQVTQMGQEVILRCVPISNHLYFYWYRQILGQKVEFLVSFYNNEISEKSEIFDDQFSVERPDGSNFTLKIRSTKLEDSAMYFCASSDYRDTQYFGPGTRLTVL.

The V call is TRBV30, the J call TRBJ1-2; no definite D call. The CDR3 length is 13 residues. Germline lookup yields CDR1 GTSNPN and CDR2 SVGIG (reference sequence). Trimming pared 1 base from V and 1 base from J, leaving 7 bases between. CDR3 sequence (DNA): TGTGCCTGGAGTGCCGGGGATAACTATGGCTACACCTTC. Translated, it gives CAWSAGDNYGYTF.

V gene TRBV29-1 combines with J gene TRBJ1-2; 9 nucleotides agree with TRBD1. Germline CDR1 and CDR2: SQVTM and ANQGSEA. CDR3 length: 13 residues. Trimming removed 7 bases from V and 8 bases from J; junction bases left unmatched: 11. CDR3 coding DNA: TGCAGCGCCCCAACACTGGACAGGGGCGGCTACACCTTC. It is translated as CSAPTLDRGGYTF.

The chain employs TRBV9 and TRBJ2-7; a possible D gene is TRBD1 (6 bases). Trimming left V 0 bases short and J 6 bases short, with 16 bases between. The length of the CDR3 is 15 residues. Germline values: CDR1 SGDLS, CDR2 YYNGEE. In DNA form, the CDR3 reads TGTGCCAGCAGCGTAGGGGACCGAGTGGGGGCCGAGCAGTACTTC. Its protein product is CASSVGDRVGAEQYF.

This chain links TRBV21-1 with TRBJ1-5; the listed D gene, TRBD1, was not tested against the DNA. TRBV21-1 is a listed pseudogene. CDR3 length equals 15 residues. The CDR3 protein is CASSKVFRGGQPQHF. Written as DNA, the CDR3 is TGTGCCAGCAGCAAAGTTTTCAGGGGCGGTCAGCCCCAGCATTTT.

The CDR3 here is CASSARLAGVHNEQFF. The CDR3 DNA is TGTGCCAGCAGCGCCCGACTAGCGGGAGTTCACAATGAGCAGTTCTTC. The genes are TRBV21-1 and TRBJ2-1; TRBD2, the table's D call, was not compared with the DNA. TRBV21-1 constitutes a pseudogene. This CDR3 comprises 16 residues.

The gene calls are TRBV5-1 and TRBJ2-1; 7 nucleotides align to TRBD2. CDR1 and CDR2 from the germline V gene are SGHRS and YFSETQ. CDR3 length equals 16 residues. The J segment lost 4 bases and the V segment lost 4 bases, leaving 11 bases of the junction unmatched. CDR3 sequence reads: CASSLVGGGGYNEQFF. The CDR3 DNA reads TGCGCCAGCAGCCTAGTTGGGGGGGGAGGATACAATGAGCAGTTCTTC.

The chain joins TRBV27 to TRBJ1-1; 8 bases fit TRBD1. This CDR3 region has 13 residues. The V segment lost 3 bases and the J segment 4 bases; nucleotides outside the gene matches: 1. Looked up from germline, CDR1 is MNHEY and CDR2 is SMNVEV (reference sequence). CDR3: CASSFGTGTEAFF. The DNA of the CDR3 is TGTGCCAGCAGTTTTGGGACAGGCACTGAAGCTTTCTTT.

This sequence joins TRBV28 and TRBJ2-7; 12 nucleotides agree with TRBD1. The V and J ends lost 5 bases and 2 bases, in that order; junction bases with no gene match: 7. There are 16 residues in the CDR3. Germline V gives CDR1 MDHEN, CDR2 SYDVKM. The CDR3 region is CASSNSGQGATYEQYF. DNA of the CDR3: TGTGCCAGCAGTAACTCGGGACAGGGGGCCACCTACGAGCAGTACTTC.

The J gene is TRBJ1-1, the V gene TRBV19; D call uncertain. CDR3 length: 13 amino acids. From germline, CDR1 is LNHDA and CDR2 SQIVND (reference sequence). V lost 1 base to trimming and J lost 4 bases, with 7 bases between them. For the CDR3, the DNA is TGTGCCAGTAGTATAGTTACCGGCACTGAAGCTTTCTTT. Amino acids: CASSIVTGTEAFF.

The CDR3 protein is CASTPHRWGEKSYEQYF. In DNA form, the CDR3 reads TGTGCCAGCACTCCTCACAGGTGGGGGGAGAAAAGCTACGAGCAGTACTTC. This chain uses TRBV28 with TRBJ2-7; D might be TRBD2 (6 bases). This CDR3 has 17 residues. Germline V lookup: CDR1 MDHEN, CDR2 SYDVKM. Deletions cut 7 bases from V and 3 bases from J, with 25 bases between.

This clone has just one count. The chain recombines TRBV2 with TRBJ2-1, with a tentative D call TRBD1 (6 bases). The germline V and J ends were trimmed by 10 bases and 7 bases, with 11 bases remaining between them. The CDR3 contains 11 residues. Germline V lookup: CDR1 SNHLY, CDR2 FYNNEI. The CDR3 region is CAIYRDNEQFF. The DNA for the CDR3 is TGTGCCATCTACAGGGATAATGAGCAGTTCTTC.

The CDR3 DNA is TGTGCCAGCAGCTTGCACAACTCCTATAATTCACCCCTCCACTTT. It codes for CASSLHNSYNSPLHF. The chain employs TRBV5-5 and TRBJ1-6; D call uncertain. The CDR3 consists of 15 residues. Per germline, CDR1 SGHKS and CDR2 YYEKEE (reference sequence). V shed 1 base and J shed 0 bases, with 5 bases lying between them.

This clone was found a few times. At one end, the junction sequence differs from germline, possibly due to a read error. This chain connects TRBV6-1 to TRBJ1-4; D possibly corresponds to TRBD1 (5 bases). The CDR3 length is 14 residues. Germline loops: CDR1 MNHNS, CDR2 SASEGT. CDR3 sequence: CASSLQGSNEKLFF. Here the CDR3 DNA reads TGTGCCAGCAGTCTCCAGGGCTCTAACGAAAAACTGTTTTTT.

Regarding this clone: A read error may account for a junction end that differs from germline. V is TRBV5-1 and J is TRBJ1-2; 7 bases are shared with TRBD1. CDR1 SGHRS and CDR2 YFSETQ come from the germline V gene. This CDR3 region has 17 residues. CDR3 sequence: CASSLTAGGINLYGYPF. CDR3 nucleotides: TGCGCCAGCAGCTTGACGGCAGGGGGTATCAATCTCTATGGCTACCCCTTC.

V is TRBV28 and J is TRBJ2-3, with 8 bases that match TRBD1. The CDR3 extends over 15 amino acids. Germline values: CDR1 MDHEN, CDR2 SYDVKM. With V trimmed by 4 bases and J by 5 bases, 8 bases remained unmatched. CDR3 loop: CASSYWDRSQDTQYF. CDR3 nucleotides: TGTGCCAGCAGTTACTGGGACAGGTCACAAGATACGCAGTATTTT. Full variable domain (remainder filled in from reference TRBV28 and TRBJ2-3): DVKVTQSSRYLVKRTGEKVFLECVQDMDHENMFWYRQDPGLGLRLIYFSYDVKMKEKGDIPEGYSVSREKKERFSLILESASTNQTSMYLCASSYWDRSQDTQYFGPGTRLTVL.

Only one count was recorded for this clone. A junction end diverges from the germline sequence, so it may reflect a read error. The chain is built from TRBV7-9 and TRBJ2-1; TRBD2 aligns across 12 bases. Looked up from germline, CDR1 is SEHNR and CDR2 is FQNEAQ (reference sequence). The CDR3 length is 17 residues. The CDR3, as DNA: TGTTCCAGCAGCTTACTACTTGGGACTAGCGGGTCCAATGAGCAGTTCTTC. Its protein product is CSSSLLLGTSGSNEQFF.

The chain joins TRBV11-2 to TRBJ2-3; no clear D gene. Germline V lookup: CDR1 SGHAT, CDR2 FQNNGV. The V gene lost 1 base and the J gene lost 4 bases, with 3 bases spanning the gap. The CDR3 has 12 residues. For the CDR3, the DNA is TGTGCCAGCAGCTTAGCTCCAGATACGCAGTATTTT. Its protein is CASSLAPDTQYF.

V and J are TRBV28 and TRBJ2-1, with 10 bases aligning to TRBD1. From germline, CDR1 is MDHEN and CDR2 SYDVKM. This CDR3 spans 17 amino acids. The junction had 10 bases not matched to a gene; V was cut back by 7 bases and J by 1 base. The CDR3 here is CASTSGTGVFSYNEQFF. In DNA form, the CDR3 reads TGTGCCAGCACCTCAGGGACAGGGGTGTTTTCCTACAATGAGCAGTTCTTC.

CDR3 sequence: CATTEDSTSLSNEQFF. Written as DNA, the CDR3 is TGCGCCACCACCGAGGATTCGACTTCGTTAAGCAATGAGCAGTTCTTC. The rearrangement links TRBV5-1 to TRBJ2-1; D gene ambiguous. This CDR3 is 16 amino acids long. Looked up from germline, CDR1 is SGHRS and CDR2 is YFSETQ. V was pared by 9 bases and J by 6 bases, with 25 bases between.

The chain couples TRBV5-1 to TRBJ2-2; 7 bases agree with TRBD1. CDR1 SGHRS and CDR2 YFSETQ come from the germline V gene. The ends lost 4 bases at V and 4 bases at J; junction bases unmatched: 10. The CDR3 has 16 amino acids. CDR3 in DNA: TGCGCCAGCAGCCCGTGGACAGGCCGGGGCACCGGGGAGCTGTTTTTT. Translating gives CASSPWTGRGTGELFF.

The chain has TRBV5-4 and TRBJ2-7; D is possibly TRBD2 (5 bases). CDR3 length: 16 residues. Germline-derived CDR1 and CDR2 are SGHNT and YYREEE (reference sequence). Trimming left V 5 bases short and J 0 bases short, with 18 bases between. CDR3 sequence (DNA): TGTGCCAGCAGTTCCGGTCCGGGGTACCGCTCCTACGAGCAGTACTTC. Protein product: CASSSGPGYRSYEQYF.

The chain recombines TRBV30 with TRBJ1-2, with TRBD1 identical over 7 bases. Germline V gene lookup returns CDR1 GTSNPN and CDR2 SVGIG (reference sequence). The CDR3 consists of 11 residues. The ends lost 8 bases at V and 8 bases at J; junction bases unmatched: 8. The CDR3 reads CAHETQGGYTF. DNA for the CDR3: TGTGCCCATGAAACACAGGGGGGCTACACCTTC. Together with reference TRBV30 and TRBJ1-2, the CDR3 gives the full variable domain: SQTIHQWPATLVQPVGSPLSLECTVEGTSNPNLYWYRQAAGRGLQLLFYSVGIGQISSEVPQNLSASRPQDRQFILSSKKLLLSDSGFYLCAHETQGGYTFGSGTRLTVV.

In DNA, the CDR3 is TGTGCCAGCAGTTACGGGCAGCACACTGAAGCTTTCTTT. It yields the protein CASSYGQHTEAFF. The J gene is TRBJ1-1, the V gene TRBV6-6, with no clear D. Trimming removed 2 bases from V and 3 bases from J, with 7 bases in between. The V gene's germline CDR1 is MNHNY and CDR2 SVGAGI (reference sequence). The CDR3 runs 13 residues.

The V and J genes are TRBV15 and TRBJ1-6; 8 positions match TRBD1. The CDR3 sequence is 20 residues long. CDR1 is LNHNV and CDR2 is YYDKDF in the germline V gene (reference sequence). After removal of 5 bases from V and 2 bases from J, the junction contained 17 bases not matched to a gene. Here the CDR3 DNA reads TGTGCCACCAGCGGCCCCCGGACAGGGACAATCGTCCCCTATAATTCACCCCTCCACTTT. Protein: CATSGPRTGTIVPYNSPLHF.